This TCR beta chain was found in a study of blood T cell repertoires in COVID-19. Study-level information: Samples representing acute and convalescent COVID-19 were sourced from the United States, Italy and Spain. PBMCs, B-cell-depleted T cells, or T cells provided the cDNA or gDNA that made up the material.

The assay was immunoSEQ multiplex PCR, and TCRdb's table has in-frame clones only and misses some. The sample carries approximately 200,000 clones, 87% recorded once. Symptom resolution, clearance, or two negative PCRs marked donors in Cohort 3 as recovered. The material sequenced was PBMCs or T cells enriched from blood (not recorded which). This sequence originates from a woman in her thirties who had recovered from COVID-19.

The CDR3 here is CASMTRQGSEKLFF. Here the CDR3 DNA reads TGTGCCAGCATGACTCGACAGGGGAGTGAAAAACTGTTTTTT. V gene TRBV5-5 combines with J gene TRBJ1-4; 8 bases are shared with TRBD1. This CDR3 contains 14 residues. With V trimmed by 6 bases and J by 7 bases, 8 bases remained unmatched. CDR1 is SGHKS and CDR2 is YYEKEE in the germline V gene (reference sequence).